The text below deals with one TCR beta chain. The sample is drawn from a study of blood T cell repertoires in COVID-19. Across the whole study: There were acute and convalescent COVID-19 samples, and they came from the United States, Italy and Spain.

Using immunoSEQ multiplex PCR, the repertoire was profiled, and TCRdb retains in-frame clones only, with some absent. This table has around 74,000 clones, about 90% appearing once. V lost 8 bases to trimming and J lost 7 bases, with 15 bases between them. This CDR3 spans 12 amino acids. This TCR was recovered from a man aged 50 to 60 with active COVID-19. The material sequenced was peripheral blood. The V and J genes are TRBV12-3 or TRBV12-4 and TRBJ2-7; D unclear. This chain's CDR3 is CASSLTVPEQYF. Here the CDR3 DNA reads TGTGCCAGCTCCCTCACGGTCCCGGAGCAGTACTTC.